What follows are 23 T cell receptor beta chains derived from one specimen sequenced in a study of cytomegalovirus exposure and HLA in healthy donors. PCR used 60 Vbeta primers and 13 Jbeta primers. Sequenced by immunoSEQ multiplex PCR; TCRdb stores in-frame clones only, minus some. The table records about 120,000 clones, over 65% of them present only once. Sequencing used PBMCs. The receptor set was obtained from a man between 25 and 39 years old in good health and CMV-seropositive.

CDR3 sequence reads: CASQKTDRGGNGEQYF. The CDR3 DNA reads as TGTGCCAGCCAGAAGACCGACAGGGGGGGAAATGGCGAGCAGTACTTC. This chain uses TRBV2 with TRBJ2-7; 9 positions match TRBD1. This CDR3 region has 16 residues. Germline V gene data show CDR1 as SNHLY and CDR2 as FYNNEI. With 8 bases clipped from V and 6 bases from J, the junction kept 17 bases outside the gene matches.

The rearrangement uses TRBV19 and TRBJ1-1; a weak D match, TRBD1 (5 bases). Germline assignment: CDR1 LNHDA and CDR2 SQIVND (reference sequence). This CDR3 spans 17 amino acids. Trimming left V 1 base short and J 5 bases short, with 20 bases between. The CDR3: CASSIGGVGVLGTEAFF. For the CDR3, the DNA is TGTGCCAGTAGTATAGGGGGGGTAGGTGTCTTGGGAACTGAAGCTTTCTTT.

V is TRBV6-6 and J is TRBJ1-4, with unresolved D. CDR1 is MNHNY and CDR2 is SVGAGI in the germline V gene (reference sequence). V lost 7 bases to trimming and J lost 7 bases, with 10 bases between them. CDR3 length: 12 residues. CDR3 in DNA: TGTGCCAGCAACCGGGAGGGTGAAAAACTGTTTTTT. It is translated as CASNREGEKLFF.

DNA of the CDR3: TGTGCCAGCAGTGAGGGGACAGAGCCTTTTACGCAGTATTTT. Amino acids: CASSEGTEPFTQYF. This chain uses TRBV28 with TRBJ2-3; 7 bases align to TRBD1. Germline CDR1 is MDHEN and CDR2 is SYDVKM. Trimming took 5 bases from V and 8 from J; bases not matched to a gene: 10. This CDR3 has 14 amino acids.

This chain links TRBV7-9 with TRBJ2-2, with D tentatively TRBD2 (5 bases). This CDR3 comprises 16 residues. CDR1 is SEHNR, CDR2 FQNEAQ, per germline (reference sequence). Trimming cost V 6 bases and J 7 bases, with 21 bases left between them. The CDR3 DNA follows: TGTGCCAGCAGGCCTAGGAGCGGCCTAGCAATCGGGGAGCTGTTTTTT. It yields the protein CASRPRSGLAIGELFF.

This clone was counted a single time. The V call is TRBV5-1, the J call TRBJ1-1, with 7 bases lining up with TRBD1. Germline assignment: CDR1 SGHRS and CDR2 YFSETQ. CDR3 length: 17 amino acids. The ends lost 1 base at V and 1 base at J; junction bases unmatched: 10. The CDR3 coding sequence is TGCGCCAGCAGCTTGACCCCGACAGGGCAGGGGAACACTGAAGCTTTCTTT. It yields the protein CASSLTPTGQGNTEAFF.

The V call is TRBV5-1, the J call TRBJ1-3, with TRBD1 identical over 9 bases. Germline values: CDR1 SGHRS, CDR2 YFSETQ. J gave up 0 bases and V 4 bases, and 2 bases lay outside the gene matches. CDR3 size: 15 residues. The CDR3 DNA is TGCGCCAGCAGCCGGACAGGGGACTCTGGAAACACCATATATTTT. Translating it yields CASSRTGDSGNTIYF.

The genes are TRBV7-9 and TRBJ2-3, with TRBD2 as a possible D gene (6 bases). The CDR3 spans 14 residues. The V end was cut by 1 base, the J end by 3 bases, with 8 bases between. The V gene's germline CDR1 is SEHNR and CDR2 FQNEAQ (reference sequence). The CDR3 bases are TGTGCCAGCAGCTTAGGTCTAGCGACAGATACGCAGTATTTT. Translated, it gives CASSLGLATDTQYF. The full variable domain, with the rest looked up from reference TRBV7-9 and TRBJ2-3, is DTGVSQNPRHKITKRGQNVTFRCDPISEHNRLYWYRQTLGQGPEFLTYFQNEAQLEKSRLLSDRFSAERPKGSFSTLEIQRTEQGDSAMYLCASSLGLATDTQYFGPGTRLTVL.

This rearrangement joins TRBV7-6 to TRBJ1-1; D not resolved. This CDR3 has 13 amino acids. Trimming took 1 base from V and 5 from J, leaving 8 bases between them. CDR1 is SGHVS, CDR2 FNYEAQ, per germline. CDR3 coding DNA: TGTGCCAGCAGCTTAGGGTCGCGTACTGAAGCTTTCTTT. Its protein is CASSLGSRTEAFF.

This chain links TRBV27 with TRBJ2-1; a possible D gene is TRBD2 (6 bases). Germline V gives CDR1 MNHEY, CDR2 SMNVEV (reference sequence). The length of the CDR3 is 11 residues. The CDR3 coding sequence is TGTCTACTGGGAGGTTACAATGAGCAGTTCTTC. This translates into CLLGGYNEQFF.

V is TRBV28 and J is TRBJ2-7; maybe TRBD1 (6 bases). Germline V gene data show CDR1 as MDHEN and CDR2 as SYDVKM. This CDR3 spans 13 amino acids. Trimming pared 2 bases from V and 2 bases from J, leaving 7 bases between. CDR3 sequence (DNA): TGTGCCAGCAGTTTAGGGACACCCTACGAGCAGTACTTC. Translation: CASSLGTPYEQYF.

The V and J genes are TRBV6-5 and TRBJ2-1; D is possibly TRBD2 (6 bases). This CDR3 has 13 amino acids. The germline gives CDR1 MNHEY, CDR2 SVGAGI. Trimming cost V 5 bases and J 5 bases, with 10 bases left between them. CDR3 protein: CASSIGGNNEQFF. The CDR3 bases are TGTGCCAGCAGTATTGGGGGGAACAATGAGCAGTTCTTC.

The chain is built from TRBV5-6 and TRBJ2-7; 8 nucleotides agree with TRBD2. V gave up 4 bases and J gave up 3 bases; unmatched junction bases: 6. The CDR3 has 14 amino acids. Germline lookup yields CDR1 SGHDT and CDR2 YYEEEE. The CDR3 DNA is TGTGCCAGCAGCCTCGGGGGGGGGCTCTACGAGCAGTACTTC. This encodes CASSLGGGLYEQYF.

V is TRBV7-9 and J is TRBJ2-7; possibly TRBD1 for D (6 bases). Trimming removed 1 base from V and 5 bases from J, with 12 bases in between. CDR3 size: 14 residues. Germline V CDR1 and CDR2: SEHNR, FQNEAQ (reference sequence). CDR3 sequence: CASSLGTAQDEQYF. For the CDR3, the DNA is TGTGCCAGCAGCTTAGGGACAGCTCAGGACGAGCAGTACTTC.

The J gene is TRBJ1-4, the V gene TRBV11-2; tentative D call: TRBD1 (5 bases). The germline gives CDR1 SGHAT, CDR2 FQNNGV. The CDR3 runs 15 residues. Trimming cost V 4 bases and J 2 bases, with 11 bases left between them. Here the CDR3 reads CASSSWGGTNEKLFF. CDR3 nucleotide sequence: TGTGCCAGCAGCTCATGGGGGGGTACTAATGAAAAACTGTTTTTT.

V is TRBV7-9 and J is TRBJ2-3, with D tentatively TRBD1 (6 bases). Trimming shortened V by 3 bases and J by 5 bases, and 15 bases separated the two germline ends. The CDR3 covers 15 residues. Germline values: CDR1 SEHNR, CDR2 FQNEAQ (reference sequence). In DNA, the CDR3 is TGTGCCAGCAGCTTCCAGGGGACGCCCCGAGATACGCAGTATTTT. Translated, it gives CASSFQGTPRDTQYF. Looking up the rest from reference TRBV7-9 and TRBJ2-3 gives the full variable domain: DTGVSQNPRHKITKRGQNVTFRCDPISEHNRLYWYRQTLGQGPEFLTYFQNEAQLEKSRLLSDRFSAERPKGSFSTLEIQRTEQGDSAMYLCASSFQGTPRDTQYFGPGTRLTVL.

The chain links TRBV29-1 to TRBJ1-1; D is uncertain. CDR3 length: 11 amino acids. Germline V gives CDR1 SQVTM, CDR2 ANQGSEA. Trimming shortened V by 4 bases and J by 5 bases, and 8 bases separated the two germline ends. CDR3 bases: TGCAGCGTTGTTGGTCGGACTGAAGCTTTCTTT. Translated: CSVVGRTEAFF.

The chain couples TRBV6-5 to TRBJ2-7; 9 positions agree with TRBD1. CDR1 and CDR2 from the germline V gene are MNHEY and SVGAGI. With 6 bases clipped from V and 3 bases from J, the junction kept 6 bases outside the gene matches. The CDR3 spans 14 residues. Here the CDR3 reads CASRLTGQGYEQYF. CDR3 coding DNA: TGTGCCAGCAGACTCACGGGACAGGGCTACGAGCAGTACTTC.

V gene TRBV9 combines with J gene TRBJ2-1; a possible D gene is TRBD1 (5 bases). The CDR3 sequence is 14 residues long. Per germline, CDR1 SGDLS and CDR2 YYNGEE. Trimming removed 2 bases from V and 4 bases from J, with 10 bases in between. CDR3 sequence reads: CASSVGHLYNEQFF. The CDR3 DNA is TGTGCCAGCAGCGTCGGACACCTTTACAATGAGCAGTTCTTC.

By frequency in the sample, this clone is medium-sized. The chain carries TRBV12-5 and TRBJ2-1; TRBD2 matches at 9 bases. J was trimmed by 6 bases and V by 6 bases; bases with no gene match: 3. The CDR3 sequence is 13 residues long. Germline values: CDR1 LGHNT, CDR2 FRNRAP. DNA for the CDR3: TGTGCTAGTGGCTTTAGCGGGAGCAATGAGCAGTTCTTC. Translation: CASGFSGSNEQFF.

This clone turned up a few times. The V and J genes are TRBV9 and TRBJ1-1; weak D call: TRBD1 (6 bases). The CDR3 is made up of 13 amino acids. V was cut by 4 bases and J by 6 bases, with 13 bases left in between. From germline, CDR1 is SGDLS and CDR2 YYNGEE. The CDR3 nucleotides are TGTGCCAGCAGCTCCGGGGGGGCGTCTGAAGCTTTCTTT. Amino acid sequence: CASSSGGASEAFF. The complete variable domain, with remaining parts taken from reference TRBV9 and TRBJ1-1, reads DSGVTQTPKHLITATGQRVTLRCSPRSGDLSVYWYQQSLDQGLQFLIQYYNGEERAKGNILERFSAQQFPDLHSELNLSSLELGDSALYFCASSSGGASEAFFGQGTRLTVV.

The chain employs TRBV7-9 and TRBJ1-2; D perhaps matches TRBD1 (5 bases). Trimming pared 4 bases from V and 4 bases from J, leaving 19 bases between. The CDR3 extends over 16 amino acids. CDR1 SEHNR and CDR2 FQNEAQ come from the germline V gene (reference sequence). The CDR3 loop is CASSSSRGGTAYGYTF. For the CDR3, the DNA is TGTGCCAGCAGCTCGAGTCGGGGGGGGACGGCCTATGGCTACACCTTC.

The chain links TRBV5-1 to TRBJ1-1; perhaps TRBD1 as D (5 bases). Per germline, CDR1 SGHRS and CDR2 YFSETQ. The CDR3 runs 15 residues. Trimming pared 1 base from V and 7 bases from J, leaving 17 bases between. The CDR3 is CASSLSRGVQGEAFF. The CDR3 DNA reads TGCGCCAGCAGCTTGTCCCGGGGGGTGCAAGGTGAAGCTTTCTTT.